The next 29 T cell receptor beta chains were all read from a single sample in a study of OX40 agonist ivuxolimab in advanced cancers. TCRdb's table, derived via immunoSEQ multiplex PCR, lists solely in-frame clones and lacks some. The sample has about 81,000 clones, around 84% seen once; the top ten hold around 6.6%. The source material was CD4+ or CD8+ T cells sorted from blood, sampled in a trial of the OX40 agonist ivuxolimab. These receptors originate from an adult with an advanced solid tumor such as melanoma, head and neck, liver or kidney cancer.

The chain combines TRBV18 with TRBJ2-2; D ambiguous. CDR3 length equals 12 residues. V gave up 3 bases and J gave up 4 bases, with 3 bases separating them. CDR1 and CDR2 (germline): KGHSH, LQKENI. The CDR3 bases are TGTGCCAGCTCACCCGGCACCGGGGAGCTGTTTTTT. Translated, it gives CASSPGTGELFF.

The chain couples TRBV28 to TRBJ1-5; D uncertain. The germline CDR1 and CDR2 sequences are MDHEN and SYDVKM. CDR3 length: 13 residues. The V and J ends lost 2 bases and 6 bases respectively, with 8 bases between them. The CDR3 region is CASSLVRSQPQHF. Written as DNA, the CDR3 is TGTGCCAGCAGTTTAGTAAGGAGTCAGCCCCAGCATTTT.

This clone is a singleton in its sample. This chain connects TRBV4-2 to TRBJ2-7, with TRBD1 matching over 8 bases. The V and J ends lost 4 bases and 5 bases, in that order; junction bases with no gene match: 7. Germline lookup yields CDR1 LGHNA and CDR2 YNFKEQ. The CDR3 is 14 residues long. The CDR3 here is CASSLADRGDEQYF. The CDR3 bases are TGTGCCAGCAGCCTAGCTGACAGGGGTGACGAGCAGTACTTC.

V and J are TRBV28 and TRBJ1-4; 7 nucleotides match TRBD1. The V gene end was trimmed by 4 bases and the J gene end by 6 bases; junction bases not matched to a gene: 8. Germline loops: CDR1 MDHEN, CDR2 SYDVKM. This CDR3 has 15 amino acids. In DNA, the CDR3 is TGTGCCAGCAGTTCAGACAGGGTAGAGGATGAAAAACTGTTTTTT. Amino acids: CASSSDRVEDEKLFF.

The CDR3 sequence is CASSPRTENTEAFF. CDR3 nucleotide sequence: TGTGCCAGCAGTCCCCGGACAGAGAACACTGAAGCTTTCTTT. The V call is TRBV6-1, the J call TRBJ1-1; possible D gene TRBD1, 6 bases. Deletions cut 5 bases from V and 1 base from J, with 11 bases between. CDR3 length: 14 residues. Germline V gene data show CDR1 as MNHNS and CDR2 as SASEGT.

The rearrangement uses TRBV28 and TRBJ1-5; 8 nucleotides align to TRBD1. The CDR3 loop spans 13 amino acids. Germline-derived CDR1 and CDR2 are MDHEN and SYDVKM. V trimming: 5 bases; J trimming: 8 bases; junction bases outside the gene matches: 5. CDR3: CASSGQGSEPQHF. As DNA, the CDR3 is TGTGCCAGCAGTGGACAGGGTAGCGAGCCCCAGCATTTT.

The chain uses TRBV2 and TRBJ2-7, with no clear D. This CDR3 comprises 13 residues. The V end was cut by 7 bases, the J end by 1 base, with 11 bases between. Germline V gene lookup returns CDR1 SNHLY and CDR2 FYNNEI. CDR3 amino acids: CASKWAVSYEQYV. The CDR3 DNA sequence: TGTGCCAGCAAGTGGGCAGTATCCTACGAGCAGTACGTC.

This chain joins TRBV6-1 and TRBJ1-5; D unclear. This CDR3 contains 15 residues. CDR1 and CDR2 from the germline V gene are MNHNS and SASEGT. V shed 3 bases and J shed 2 bases, with 11 bases lying between them. CDR3 in amino acids: CASSETLGGNQPQHF. The CDR3 region has the DNA TGTGCCAGCAGTGAGACCCTTGGGGGCAATCAGCCCCAGCATTTT.

V gene TRBV20-1 combines with J gene TRBJ1-5, with unresolved D. The CDR3 contains 10 residues. The germline V and J ends were trimmed by 0 bases and 11 bases, with 5 bases remaining between them. Germline V gene sequence: CDR1 DFQATT, CDR2 SNEGSKA (reference sequence). The CDR3: CSARDRTQHF. The CDR3 DNA is TGCAGTGCTAGAGATCGGACCCAGCATTTT.

The V and J genes are TRBV5-1 and TRBJ2-2; a possible D gene is TRBD1 (6 bases). There are 15 residues in the CDR3. Germline loops: CDR1 SGHRS, CDR2 YFSETQ. Trimming took 0 bases from V and 1 from J, leaving 7 bases between them. The CDR3 spells CASSLGTVNTGELFF. CDR3 in DNA: TGCGCCAGCAGCTTGGGGACAGTGAACACCGGGGAGCTGTTTTTT. Variable domain in full (rest from reference TRBV5-1 and TRBJ2-2): KAGVTQTPRYLIKTRGQQVTLSCSPISGHRSVSWYQQTPGQGLQFLFEYFSETQRNKGNFPGRFSGRQFSNSRSEMNVSTLELGDSALYLCASSLGTVNTGELFFGEGSRLTVL.

The V and J genes are TRBV20-1 and TRBJ2-1, with D unresolved. Trimming removed 2 bases at V and 10 bases at J, with 9 bases between. Germline CDR1 reads DFQATT; CDR2 reads SNEGSKA (reference sequence). The CDR3 spans 11 residues. The DNA for the CDR3 is TGCAGTGCTAGAACAAGGACGGAGCAGTTCTTC. The encoded protein is CSARTRTEQFF.

The V and J genes are TRBV9 and TRBJ1-3; D gene ambiguous. This CDR3 region has 14 residues. The germline V gene has CDR1 SGDLS and CDR2 YYNGEE. Between the trimmed V and J ends, which lost 0 bases and 0 bases, there was a span of 4 bases. CDR3 sequence: CASSVEDSGNTIYF. The DNA of the CDR3 is TGTGCCAGCAGCGTAGAAGACTCTGGAAACACCATATATTTT.

This clone was counted a few times. The genes are TRBV27 and TRBJ2-5; D is uncertain. V lost 0 bases, J lost 7 bases, and 6 bases lay in between. Germline V CDR1 and CDR2: MNHEY, SMNVEV (reference sequence). The CDR3 is 12 amino acids. The CDR3 protein is CASSLSTGTQYF. Here the CDR3 DNA reads TGTGCCAGCAGTTTATCTACGGGGACCCAGTACTTC.

The chain combines TRBV5-4 with TRBJ1-1; D is uncertain. V was pared by 0 bases and J by 3 bases, with 12 bases between. The CDR3 is made up of 15 amino acids. Germline CDR1 reads SGHNT; CDR2 reads YYREEE (reference sequence). CDR3 DNA sequence: TGTGCCAGCAGCTTGGGAGGAGGGCGGTACACTGAAGCTTTCTTT. This gives the protein CASSLGGGRYTEAFF.

This chain joins TRBV7-9 and TRBJ2-5; D possibly matches TRBD1 or TRBD2 (6 bases each). The J call may be mistaken, given a closer DNA end match to TRBJ2-7. CDR1 is SEHNR and CDR2 is FQNEAQ in the germline V gene (reference sequence). The CDR3 runs to 15 residues. The CDR3 protein is CASSLAIQGGYEQYF. CDR3 nucleotide sequence: TGTGCCAGCAGCTTAGCTATACAGGGAGGCTACGAGCAGTACTTC.

The chain is built from TRBV19 and TRBJ1-5; a weak D match, TRBD1 (6 bases). This CDR3 is built from 16 residues. The germline V gene has CDR1 LNHDA and CDR2 SQIVND (reference sequence). The V end was cut by 4 bases, the J end by 1 base, with 14 bases between. The CDR3 loop is CASSTYRVRSNQPQHF. CDR3 coding DNA: TGTGCCAGTAGTACGTACAGGGTGAGGAGCAATCAGCCCCAGCATTTT.

The V and J genes are TRBV4-1 and TRBJ2-1; the match to TRBD2 covers 7 bases. CDR3 size: 17 residues. V shed 0 bases and J 3 bases; nucleotides not matched to a gene: 8. Germline CDR1 reads MGHRA; CDR2 reads YSYEKL. The CDR3 loop is CASSQESVGTNYNEQFF. CDR3 nucleotides: TGCGCCAGCAGCCAAGAGAGCGTTGGGACTAACTACAATGAGCAGTTCTTC.

This clone has just a few counts. The junction departs from germline at one end; a sequencing error may be responsible. The J gene is TRBJ2-3, the V gene TRBV7-9; D perhaps matches TRBD1 (5 bases). Germline V gene lookup returns CDR1 SEHNR and CDR2 FQNEAQ (reference sequence). CDR3 length: 16 residues. The CDR3 spells CASSQDVREWTDTQYF. In nucleotides, the CDR3 is TGCGCCAGCAGCCAAGATGTCAGGGAATGGACAGATACGCAGTATTTT.

This rearrangement joins TRBV29-1 to TRBJ2-3; 7 positions agree with TRBD1. This CDR3 has 13 amino acids. V trimming: 2 bases; J trimming: 5 bases; junction bases outside the gene matches: 4. Germline CDR1 and CDR2: SQVTM and ANQGSEA. The CDR3, as DNA: TGCAGCGTTGAAAAGGGGGCGGAAGATACGCAGTATTTT. Translated: CSVEKGAEDTQYF.

The V gene is TRBV6-1, the J gene TRBJ1-6; 9 bases fit TRBD1. This CDR3 is built from 16 residues. Germline CDR1 and CDR2: MNHNS and SASEGT. V was pared by 6 bases and J by 3 bases, with 6 bases of the junction left unmatched. The CDR3 nucleotides are TGTGCCAGCAGGGAACAGGGGGCGTTCTATAATTCACCCCTCCACTTT. Translating gives CASREQGAFYNSPLHF.

V gene TRBV15 combines with J gene TRBJ2-2; TRBD2 matches 13 bases. With V trimmed by 1 base and J by 6 bases, 11 bases remained unmatched. The length of the CDR3 is 19 residues. Per germline, CDR1 LNHNV and CDR2 YYDKDF (reference sequence). This CDR3 is CATSRVPGLAGIRSGELFF. The DNA for the CDR3 is TGTGCCACCAGCAGAGTCCCGGGACTAGCGGGGATTCGGTCCGGGGAGCTGTTTTTT.

V and J are TRBV4-2 and TRBJ2-2; TRBD1 matches 7 bases. Per the germline V gene, CDR1 is LGHNA and CDR2 is YNFKEQ. Losses at the gene ends were 4 bases for V and 5 bases for J; bases not matched to a gene: 4. The CDR3 runs to 14 residues. The CDR3 DNA is TGTGCCAGCAGCCTCGGGACAGTAACCGGGGAGCTGTTTTTT. It yields the protein CASSLGTVTGELFF.

The genes are TRBV5-1 and TRBJ2-1; D perhaps matches TRBD2 (5 bases). The germline gives CDR1 SGHRS, CDR2 YFSETQ. The V and J ends lost 2 bases and 2 bases respectively, with 14 bases between them. This CDR3 has 16 residues. The CDR3 loop reads CASSFLIGVAYNEQFF. In DNA, the CDR3 is TGCGCCAGCAGCTTTCTGATCGGGGTTGCCTACAATGAGCAGTTCTTC.

This clone has a single count. The genes are TRBV28 and TRBJ2-7; the match to TRBD2 covers 13 bases. CDR3 length equals 16 residues. J lost 3 bases, V lost 2 bases, and 4 bases had no gene match. Germline CDR1 MDHEN, CDR2 SYDVKM. Here the CDR3 DNA reads TGTGCCAGCAGTTTAGGGACTAGCGGGACTATCTACGAGCAGTACTTC. Translating gives CASSLGTSGTIYEQYF.

The rearrangement uses TRBV28 and TRBJ2-7, with 14 bases lining up with TRBD2. CDR1 is MDHEN and CDR2 is SYDVKM in the germline V gene. The length of the CDR3 is 18 residues. V was pared by 5 bases and J by 0 bases, with 9 bases of the junction left unmatched. CDR3 DNA sequence: TGTGCCAGCAGTCCCGCGGGACTAGCGGGGGTCCTCTCCTACGAGCAGTACGTC. Amino acid sequence: CASSPAGLAGVLSYEQYV.

This clone appeared once. The genes are TRBV11-2 and TRBJ2-7; 10 positions agree with TRBD2. Germline assignment: CDR1 SGHAT and CDR2 FQNNGV. The V gene end was trimmed by 4 bases and the J gene end by 4 bases; junction bases not matched to a gene: 7. The length of the CDR3 is 15 residues. The CDR3 here is CASSSYLAGVYEQYF. The CDR3 DNA reads TGTGCCAGCAGCTCGTACCTAGCGGGAGTGTACGAGCAGTACTTC.

The DNA of the CDR3 is TGTGCCAGCAGTCTCCGACAGGGGGCTGCTGGAAACACCATATATTTT. Its translation is CASSLRQGAAGNTIYF. J is TRBJ1-3 and V is TRBV28, with 10 positions matching TRBD1. V dropped 5 bases and J dropped 2; count of bases not matched to a gene: 6. The germline gives CDR1 MDHEN, CDR2 SYDVKM. The CDR3 has 16 amino acids. The full variable domain, completed using reference TRBV28 and TRBJ1-3, is DVKVTQSSRYLVKRTGEKVFLECVQDMDHENMFWYRQDPGLGLRLIYFSYDVKMKEKGDIPEGYSVSREKKERFSLILESASTNQTSMYLCASSLRQGAAGNTIYFGEGSWLTVV.

The chain joins TRBV7-3 to TRBJ2-1; the match to TRBD2 covers 11 bases. Germline V gives CDR1 SGHTA, CDR2 FQGTGA. V lost 1 base and J lost 2; bases outside the gene matches: 4. CDR3 length: 17 amino acids. The CDR3 sequence is CASSLIPTSGTYNEQFF. The CDR3 coding sequence is TGTGCCAGCAGCTTAATACCGACTAGCGGGACCTACAATGAGCAGTTCTTC. The whole variable domain, remainder taken from reference TRBV7-3 and TRBJ2-1, is GAGVSQTPSNKVTEKGKYVELRCDPISGHTALYWYRQSLGQGPEFLIYFQGTGAADDSGLPNDRFFAVRPEGSVSTLKIQRTERGDSAVYLCASSLIPTSGTYNEQFFGPGTRLTVL.

This chain links TRBV6-5 with TRBJ1-3; D possibly corresponds to TRBD1 (6 bases). Looked up from germline, CDR1 is MNHEY and CDR2 is SVGAGI. Deletions cut 9 bases from V and 4 bases from J, with 13 bases between. The CDR3 has 13 amino acids. CDR3 residues: CASQGPGGNTIYF. The CDR3, as DNA: TGTGCCAGTCAGGGGCCCGGGGGAAACACCATATATTTT.